The TCR beta chain under discussion was sequenced for a study of shared T cell receptors in the human thymus. Looked up from germline, CDR1 is SGHTS and CDR2 is YDEGEE. V lost 4 bases and J lost 0; bases outside the gene matches: 16. The CDR3 is made up of 19 amino acids. Using immunoSEQ multiplex PCR, the repertoire was profiled, and TCRdb retains in-frame clones only, with some absent. This sample has 540,000 or so clones, with 75% to 85% found just once. These data also formed part of another study, on human thymus T cells. That paper adds: Immunologically healthy infants in Finland undergoing congenital heart defect surgery were the donors.

The genes are TRBV5-8 and TRBJ2-7; 10 bases are shared with TRBD1. The sample was thymocytes. This sequence was found in a boy under two years old with a congenital heart defect. CDR3 bases: TGTGCCAGCAGCCTAGACAGGGGGCGAGTAGCGGGAACCTCCTACGAGCAGTACTTC. It specifies CASSLDRGRVAGTSYEQYF.